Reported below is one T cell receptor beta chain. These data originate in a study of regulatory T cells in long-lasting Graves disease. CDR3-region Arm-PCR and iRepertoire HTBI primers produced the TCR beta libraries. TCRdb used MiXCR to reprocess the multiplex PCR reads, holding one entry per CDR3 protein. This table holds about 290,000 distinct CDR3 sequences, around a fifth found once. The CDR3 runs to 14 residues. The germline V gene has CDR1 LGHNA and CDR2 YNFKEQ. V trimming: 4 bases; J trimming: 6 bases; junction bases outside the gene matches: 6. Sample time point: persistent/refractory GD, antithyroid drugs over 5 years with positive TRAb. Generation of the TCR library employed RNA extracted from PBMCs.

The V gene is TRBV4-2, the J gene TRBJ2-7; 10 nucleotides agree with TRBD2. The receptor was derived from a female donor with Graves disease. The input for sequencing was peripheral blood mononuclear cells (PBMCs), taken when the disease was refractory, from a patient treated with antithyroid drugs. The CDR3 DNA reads TGTGCCAGCAGCCCGTCAGCGGGAGGGGGCGAGCAGTACTTC. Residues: CASSPSAGGGEQYF.